Shown below are 20 T cell receptor beta chains from a single sample sequenced in a study of cytomegalovirus exposure and HLA in healthy donors (dated 2017 in TCRdb). Libraries were built with the immunoSEQ multiplex PCR assay. For the multiplex PCR, a mixture combining 60 forward primers for TCR Vbeta segments and 13 reverse primers for TCR Jbeta segments was used. TCRdb stores this immuneACCESS table with in-frame sequences only. Part of the clones is absent; in the studies checked, under half of the shortfall reflects unresolved V genes, and no reason is known for the rest. The sample contains 90,000 to 120,000 clones, over 75% of them found a single time. The ten largest make up more than 2% of the sample. Sequenced: PBMCs. Receptor source: a man aged 25-45 years in good health and CMV-seronegative.

The chain joins TRBV7-9 to TRBJ2-2, with 7 nucleotides matching TRBD2. The CDR3 sequence is 15 residues long. CDR1 and CDR2 (germline): SEHNR, FQNEAQ (reference sequence). V shed 5 bases, J shed 6 bases, and the junction held 9 bases outside the gene matches. CDR3 coding DNA: TGTGCCAGCAGCCCCCGACGGGAGGTAGCCGGGGAGCTGTTTTTT. This codes for CASSPRREVAGELFF.

This clone showed up just a few times. The gene calls are TRBV6-1 and TRBJ2-3, with TRBD2 identical over 9 bases. CDR3 length: 14 residues. V shed 4 bases, J shed 6 bases, and the junction held 5 bases outside the gene matches. CDR1 and CDR2 from the germline V gene are MNHNS and SASEGT. CDR3 protein: CASSGAGGWDTQYF. For the CDR3, the DNA is TGTGCCAGCAGTGGAGCGGGAGGATGGGATACGCAGTATTTT.

The chain uses TRBV5-1 and TRBJ2-3; possibly TRBD1 for D (6 bases). Deletions cut 0 bases from V and 1 base from J, with 6 bases between. Germline V CDR1 and CDR2: SGHRS, YFSETQ. The CDR3 loop spans 14 amino acids. Here the CDR3 DNA reads TGCGCCAGCAGCTTGGACAGGGGCACAGATACGCAGTATTTT. Amino acids: CASSLDRGTDTQYF.

The chain carries TRBV27 and TRBJ2-7; 9 nucleotides align to TRBD1. V lost 6 bases and J lost 7; bases outside the gene matches: 7. This CDR3 has 13 residues. Germline CDR1 is MNHEY and CDR2 is SMNVEV (reference sequence). CDR3 sequence (DNA): TGTGCCAGCAGCCCGGGACAGGGAGGTGAGCAGTACTTC. It yields the protein CASSPGQGGEQYF.

This chain connects TRBV27 to TRBJ2-1; D gene ambiguous. Germline CDR1 and CDR2: MNHEY and SMNVEV (reference sequence). The CDR3 has 13 amino acids. The ends were cut back, 1 base at V and 10 bases at J, with 11 bases in the middle. The DNA for the CDR3 is TGTGCCAGCAGTTTATTGAACCGCGGCGAGCAGTTCTTC. This encodes CASSLLNRGEQFF.

This clone was observed once. V and J are TRBV6-5 and TRBJ1-2; D not certain. The CDR3 totals 15 residues. Trimming stripped 3 bases from V and 4 bases from J, with 15 bases between. CDR1 is MNHEY and CDR2 is SVGAGI in the germline V gene. The CDR3 nucleotides are TGTGCCAGCAGTTATTTGGCGGCTAAAGGCTATGGCTACACCTTC. Its protein is CASSYLAAKGYGYTF.

Details on this clone: Relative to the germline gene, one junction end is altered; a read error may explain this. V and J are TRBV30 and TRBJ1-2, with D hard to call. CDR3 length: 12 amino acids. Per the germline V gene, CDR1 is GTSNPN and CDR2 is SVGIG (reference sequence). CDR3 in amino acids: CAWSALGSSLGF. DNA of the CDR3: TGTGCCTGGAGTGCGTTGGGCTCGTCCTTGGGCTTC. The full variable domain, in which reference TRBV30 and TRBJ1-2 provide the parts outside the CDR3, is SQTIHQWPATLVQPVGSPLSLECTVEGTSNPNLYWYRQAAGRGLQLLFYSVGIGQISSEVPQNLSASRPQDRQFILSSKKLLLSDSGFYLCAWSALGSSLGFGSGTRLTVV.

The gene calls are TRBV6-6 and TRBJ1-5; D perhaps matches TRBD1 (5 bases). V gave up 6 bases and J gave up 8 bases, with 17 bases separating them. This CDR3 spans 14 amino acids. In germline, CDR1 is MNHNY, CDR2 SVGAGI (reference sequence). This CDR3 reads CASRTTGGGEPQHF. The CDR3 nucleotides read TGTGCCAGCAGAACAACGGGGGGGGGAGAGCCCCAGCATTTT.

The chain employs TRBV10-3 and TRBJ2-7, with 10 bases fitting TRBD1. The germline CDR1 and CDR2 sequences are ENHRY and SYGVKD. V shed 10 bases and J 5 bases; nucleotides not matched to a gene: 20. This CDR3 has 17 amino acids. The CDR3 region is CATPRLGRQGATHEQYF. The CDR3 DNA sequence: TGTGCCACGCCCCGCCTCGGTAGACAGGGGGCGACCCACGAGCAGTACTTC.

The chain combines TRBV29-1 with TRBJ1-1, with 8 bases lining up with TRBD1. This CDR3 has 11 amino acids. J was trimmed by 3 bases and V by 6 bases; bases with no gene match: 0. Germline values: CDR1 SQVTM, CDR2 ANQGSEA. This CDR3 reads CSVTGDTEAFF. The CDR3 DNA sequence: TGCAGCGTGACAGGGGACACTGAAGCTTTCTTT.

The chain's CDR3 is CSVKRGTGGTEAFF. CDR3 in DNA: TGCAGCGTCAAAAGAGGGACAGGGGGCACTGAAGCTTTCTTT. This sequence joins TRBV29-1 and TRBJ1-1; 11 bases line up with TRBD1. V shed 6 bases, J shed 4 bases, and the junction held 7 bases outside the gene matches. Germline lookup yields CDR1 SQVTM and CDR2 ANQGSEA. The CDR3 has 14 residues.

Points on this clone: Other DNA sequences in this sample translate to the same CDR3. The chain employs TRBV5-4 and TRBJ1-1; 7 nucleotides agree with TRBD1. The CDR3 is 14 amino acids. Germline loops: CDR1 SGHNT, CDR2 YYREEE (reference sequence). The V and J ends lost 3 bases and 1 base, in that order; junction bases with no gene match: 3. The CDR3 spells CASSSRQGNTEAFF. The DNA of the CDR3 is TGTGCCAGCAGCTCGCGACAGGGGAACACTGAAGCTTTCTTT.

V and J are TRBV9 and TRBJ2-7; TRBD1 agrees at 11 bases. CDR3 length equals 15 residues. Trimming removed 3 bases from V and 2 bases from J; junction bases left unmatched: 4. Per the germline V gene, CDR1 is SGDLS and CDR2 is YYNGEE. The DNA for the CDR3 is TGTGCCAGCAGCGCCGGGACAGGGGGGACCTACGAGCAGTACTTC. This sequence encodes CASSAGTGGTYEQYF.

This clone showed up just once. This sequence joins TRBV6-1 and TRBJ1-1; D is possibly TRBD1 (5 bases). This CDR3 is built from 13 residues. V shed 1 base and J shed 6 bases, with 9 bases lying between them. Germline-derived CDR1 and CDR2 are MNHNS and SASEGT. CDR3 in amino acids: CASSEGQGPEAFF. The CDR3 DNA reads TGTGCCAGCAGTGAAGGGCAGGGTCCTGAAGCTTTCTTT.

V gene TRBV14 combines with J gene TRBJ2-7; the D is unclear. This CDR3 comprises 14 residues. Germline loops: CDR1 SGHDN, CDR2 FVKESK. V was trimmed by 3 bases and J by 4 bases, leaving 13 bases between them. CDR3 in amino acids: CASSHMARYYEQYF. CDR3 DNA: TGTGCCAGCAGCCATATGGCTAGGTATTACGAGCAGTACTTC.

The V and J genes are TRBV4-1 and TRBJ2-1, with 9 bases aligning to TRBD2. The ends lost 6 bases at V and 8 bases at J; junction bases unmatched: 11. Per germline, CDR1 MGHRA and CDR2 YSYEKL. The CDR3 consists of 15 residues. The CDR3 sequence: CASSPGVAGGYEQFF. The CDR3 DNA sequence: TGCGCCAGCAGTCCTGGGGTGGCGGGGGGGTATGAGCAGTTCTTC.

The chain couples TRBV25-1 to TRBJ2-4, with D possibly matching TRBD1 (6 bases). V shed 3 bases and J shed 5 bases, with 17 bases lying between them. This CDR3 is 16 amino acids long. The germline gives CDR1 MGHDK, CDR2 SYGVNS. CDR3 region: CASSDPPQGIENIQYF. CDR3 DNA sequence: TGTGCCAGCAGTGACCCCCCGCAGGGGATTGAAAACATTCAGTACTTC.

This rearrangement joins TRBV7-6 to TRBJ2-2, with a weak D call TRBD2 (5 bases). V lost 0 bases to trimming and J lost 2 bases, with 13 bases between them. The CDR3 totals 17 residues. Germline CDR1 reads SGHVS; CDR2 reads FNYEAQ. The CDR3 nucleotides read TGTGCCAGCAGCTTAGCTTTAGCTAGCAGTAACACCGGGGAGCTGTTTTTT. This encodes CASSLALASSNTGELFF.

The CDR3 nucleotides read TGTGCCAGCAGTTTGGAGCCCTCTGGGGCCAACGTCCTGACTTTC. This translates into CASSLEPSGANVLTF. The chain employs TRBV27 and TRBJ2-6, with D unresolved. Trimming stripped 3 bases from V and 0 bases from J, with 6 bases between. CDR3 length: 15 amino acids. Germline CDR1 reads MNHEY; CDR2 reads SMNVEV (reference sequence). The entire variable domain, with the rest obtained from reference TRBV27 and TRBJ2-6, is as follows: EAQVTQNPRYLITVTGKKLTVTCSQNMNHEYMSWYRQDPGLGLRQIYYSMNVEVTDKGDVPEGYKVSRKEKRNFPLILESPSPNQTSLYFCASSLEPSGANVLTFGAGSRLTVL.

The J gene is TRBJ1-2, the V gene TRBV6-5; 7 nucleotides line up with TRBD1. CDR1 and CDR2 from the germline V gene are MNHEY and SVGAGI. This CDR3 region has 14 residues. Losses at the gene ends were 6 bases for V and 5 bases for J; bases not matched to a gene: 9. In DNA form, the CDR3 reads TGTGCCAGCAGGAGTGACAGGGCGGGGTATGGCTACACCTTC. Translation gives CASRSDRAGYGYTF.